The clone carrying this TCR beta chain was observed a few times. The V end was cut by 2 bases, the J end by 0 bases, with 9 bases between. The CDR3 has 15 residues. From germline, CDR1 is MDHEN and CDR2 SYDVKM. These data are taken from a study of T-cell reconstitution after alpha-beta-depleted transplantation in children. The TCRbeta library incorporated unique molecular identifiers. TCRdb re-called the PCR reads with MiXCR, one entry per CDR3 protein. The table records nearly 550,000 distinct CDR3 sequences, around 19% of them present only once. V and J are TRBV28 and TRBJ2-3; weak D call: TRBD2 (6 bases). This clonotype was obtained from a human donor who donated a stem cell graft to a child with acute lymphoblastic leukemia. Sequencing used PBMCs from the stem cell graft donor, obtained from the stem cell graft. CDR3 region: CASSLAGLSTDTQYF. CDR3 coding DNA: TGTGCCAGCAGTTTAGCGGGACTTAGCACAGATACGCAGTATTTT.